Below, 32 T cell receptor beta chains from the same sample are listed, as sequenced in a study of T cell responses to AZD1222 COVID-19 vaccine (dated by TCRdb to the early 2020s). The intended sense of this specimen's time point label: baseline before first vaccination. Reading the label with the study, this specimen's treatment or condition is: meningococcal conjugate vaccine given as trial control. Libraries were built with the immunoSEQ multiplex PCR assay. TCRdb stores this immuneACCESS table with in-frame sequences only. Part of the clones is absent; in the studies checked, under half of the shortfall reflects unresolved V genes, and no reason is known for the rest. In all, the sample holds tens of thousands of clones, and under 90% of those were seen once. The ten largest clones take up 2.5% to 3% of the sample. Specimen: peripheral blood, collected on day 0 of MenACWY control vaccination. All receptors derive from an adult in good health.

This chain joins TRBV15 and TRBJ1-2; D ambiguous. CDR3 size: 12 residues. Germline values: CDR1 LNHNV, CDR2 YYDKDF (reference sequence). Trimming took off 2 bases at V and 3 bases at J, with 4 bases between the two ends. As DNA, the CDR3 is TGTGCCACCAGCAGACAAGACTATGGCTACACCTTC. This gives the protein CATSRQDYGYTF.

The gene calls are TRBV3-1 (or the pseudogene TRBV3-2) and TRBJ1-1; no clear D. Germline values: CDR1 LGHDT, CDR2 YNNKEL (reference sequence). The V end lost 6 bases, the J end lost 1 base, and 18 bases lay between the germline ends. CDR3 length: 16 residues. This chain's CDR3 is CASSPLPPTGNTEAFF. The CDR3, as DNA: TGTGCCAGCAGTCCACTCCCGCCGACGGGGAACACTGAAGCTTTCTTT.

This clone was counted only a few times. The genes are TRBV3-1 (or the pseudogene TRBV3-2) and TRBJ2-5; D is undetermined. Germline assignment: CDR1 LGHDT and CDR2 YNNKEL (reference sequence). This CDR3 has 12 amino acids. V lost 1 base, J lost 9 bases, and 9 bases lay in between. The CDR3 DNA reads as TGTGCCAGCAGCCAAGTAGGTTTGGCCCAGTACTTC. Amino acid sequence: CASSQVGLAQYF.

This clone was seen just once. The chain carries TRBV5-1 and TRBJ1-1; D is perhaps TRBD1 (6 bases). The CDR3 runs 16 residues. Trimming removed 0 bases from V and 1 base from J, with 13 bases in between. Per germline, CDR1 SGHRS and CDR2 YFSETQ. The CDR3 nucleotides are TGCGCCAGCAGCTTGGATGCGGGGGCGGGGAACACTGAAGCTTTCTTT. This sequence encodes CASSLDAGAGNTEAFF.

This chain links TRBV5-1 with TRBJ2-7; D gene ambiguous. V gave up 0 bases and J gave up 3 bases, with 7 bases separating them. This CDR3 spans 13 amino acids. The V gene's germline CDR1 is SGHRS and CDR2 YFSETQ. CDR3 sequence reads: CASSLVLGYEQYF. The CDR3 region has the DNA TGCGCCAGCAGCTTGGTCCTAGGCTACGAGCAGTACTTC.

The chain joins TRBV5-1 to TRBJ1-4; the D is unclear. V was trimmed by 4 bases and J by 0 bases, leaving 13 bases between them. Germline loops: CDR1 SGHRS, CDR2 YFSETQ. The CDR3 totals 16 residues. The CDR3 DNA is TGCGCCAGCAGCAATGGAGGCACCACAACTAATGAAAAACTGTTTTTT. Protein product: CASSNGGTTTNEKLFF.

The J gene is TRBJ2-5, the V gene TRBV29-1; 10 positions agree with TRBD1. V shed 3 bases and J 0 bases; nucleotides not matched to a gene: 7. The CDR3 is 16 residues long. Germline V gives CDR1 SQVTM, CDR2 ANQGSEA. For the CDR3, the DNA is TGCAGCGTTGATGAGGGGGACAGGGGATACCAAGAGACCCAGTACTTC. Its protein product is CSVDEGDRGYQETQYF. The whole variable domain, filled in from reference TRBV29-1 and TRBJ2-5, reads SAVISQKPSRDICQRGTSLTIQCQVDSQVTMMFWYRQQPGQSLTLIATANQGSEATYESGFVIDKFPISRPNLTFSTLTVSNMSPEDSSIYLCSVDEGDRGYQETQYFGPGTRLLVL.

The rearrangement uses TRBV11-3 and TRBJ2-7, with D perhaps matching TRBD1 (6 bases). The CDR3 length is 15 residues. The V end lost 4 bases, the J end lost 0 bases, and 13 bases lay between the germline ends. Germline CDR1 is SGHNT and CDR2 is YENEEA. CDR3 in amino acids: CASSSYADSSYEQYF. The CDR3 DNA reads as TGTGCCAGCAGCTCGTACGCGGACAGCTCCTACGAGCAGTACTTC.

The chain joins TRBV6-2 or TRBV6-3 to TRBJ1-1, with TRBD1 as a possible D gene (6 bases). Trimming stripped 5 bases from V and 4 bases from J, with 14 bases between. The CDR3 loop spans 14 amino acids. The germline V gene encodes CDR1 MNHEY and CDR2 SVGEGT. CDR3: CASSPGVRGTEAFF. Written as DNA, the CDR3 is TGTGCCAGCAGTCCAGGGGTTAGGGGCACTGAAGCTTTCTTT.

The CDR3 DNA is TGTGCCAGCAGCCCTGTTGTGGGGGTTTTCTATGGCTACACCTTC. Protein product: CASSPVVGVFYGYTF. This chain connects TRBV7-9 to TRBJ1-2; D is perhaps TRBD1 (5 bases). The V end lost 5 bases, the J end lost 4 bases, and 17 bases lay between the germline ends. Germline lookup yields CDR1 SEHNR and CDR2 FQNEAQ (reference sequence). The CDR3 is made up of 15 amino acids.

V gene TRBV5-4 combines with J gene TRBJ2-6; unclear D gene. Germline V gene sequence: CDR1 SGHNT, CDR2 YYREEE (reference sequence). The CDR3 has 14 amino acids. Trimming cost V 4 bases and J 4 bases, with 9 bases left between them. The CDR3 DNA reads TGTGCCAGCAGCCCCTCTGGAGGGGCCAACGTCCTGACTTTC. It specifies CASSPSGGANVLTF. Combining the CDR3 with reference TRBV5-4 and TRBJ2-6 gives the whole variable domain ETGVTQSPTHLIKTRGQQVTLRCSSQSGHNTVSWYQQALGQGPQFIFQYYREEENGRGNFPPRFSGLQFPNYSSELNVNALELDDSALYLCASSPSGGANVLTFGAGSRLTVL.

This clone was counted a single time. CDR3: CASSPNSFSGANVLTF. In nucleotides, the CDR3 is TGTGCCAGCTCACCAAACTCGTTCTCTGGGGCCAACGTCCTGACTTTC. The J gene is TRBJ2-6, the V gene TRBV18; D remains unclear. Germline loops: CDR1 KGHSH, CDR2 LQKENI. The CDR3 length is 16 residues. V was clipped by 2 bases and J by 0 bases, with 8 bases between them.

The chain employs TRBV7-2 and TRBJ1-1; no clear D. The CDR3 is made up of 13 amino acids. CDR1 and CDR2 from the germline V gene are SGHTA and FQGNSA. Deletions cut 2 bases from V and 5 bases from J, with 9 bases between. CDR3 in DNA: TGTGCCAGCAGCTTAATCGTGGATACTGAAGCTTTCTTT. Residues: CASSLIVDTEAFF.

The chain links TRBV5-6 to TRBJ1-5; D unresolved. CDR1 is SGHDT and CDR2 is YYEEEE in the germline V gene. Deletions cut 0 bases from V and 0 bases from J, with 4 bases between. This CDR3 comprises 14 residues. In nucleotides, the CDR3 is TGTGCCAGCAGCTTGGGTCTTAGCAATCAGCCCCAGCATTTT. Encoded protein: CASSLGLSNQPQHF.

This chain connects TRBV9 to TRBJ1-1; D call uncertain. The CDR3 is 15 amino acids. V lost 4 bases and J lost 5, with 18 bases in between. The V gene's germline CDR1 is SGDLS and CDR2 YYNGEE. The CDR3 is CASSPEGWRATEAFF. In DNA, the CDR3 is TGTGCCAGCAGCCCTGAGGGTTGGCGAGCAACTGAAGCTTTCTTT.

The chain employs TRBV6-2 or TRBV6-3 and TRBJ1-2; TRBD1 matches 11 bases. V trimming: 6 bases; J trimming: 4 bases; junction bases outside the gene matches: 7. This CDR3 is built from 15 residues. Germline CDR1 MNHEY, CDR2 SVGEGT. CDR3 bases: TGTGCCAGCAGCAGGACAGGGGGCTTTGTCTATGGCTACACCTTC. Translation: CASSRTGGFVYGYTF.

The chain uses TRBV11-1 and TRBJ2-1; 7 bases line up with TRBD1. Germline V gene sequence: CDR1 SGHAT, CDR2 FQDESV (reference sequence). Trimming took 5 bases from V and 12 from J; bases not matched to a gene: 7. This CDR3 has 12 amino acids. This chain's CDR3 is CASSPNRGGQFF. In nucleotides, the CDR3 is TGTGCCAGCAGCCCTAACAGGGGCGGGCAGTTCTTC.

This chain joins TRBV19 and TRBJ1-1; D uncertain. This CDR3 is built from 16 residues. Germline V lookup: CDR1 LNHDA, CDR2 SQIVND (reference sequence). V shed 3 bases and J shed 1 base, with 15 bases lying between them. CDR3 protein: CASSILVTIRNTEAFF. CDR3 sequence (DNA): TGTGCCAGTAGTATTCTAGTAACGATTCGGAACACTGAAGCTTTCTTT.

This rearrangement joins TRBV27 to TRBJ2-1; D remains ambiguous. Germline CDR1 MNHEY, CDR2 SMNVEV (reference sequence). V lost 5 bases, J lost 7 bases, and 12 bases lay in between. The CDR3 runs 13 residues. The chain's CDR3 is CASSLSGGNEQFF. The CDR3 DNA follows: TGTGCCAGCAGTCTTTCGGGTGGGAATGAGCAGTTCTTC.

The V call is TRBV3-1 (or the pseudogene TRBV3-2), the J call TRBJ2-7, with D possibly matching TRBD2 (5 bases). Germline V gene sequence: CDR1 LGHDT, CDR2 YNNKEL (reference sequence). Trimming took 1 base from V and 2 from J, leaving 9 bases between them. This CDR3 contains 14 residues. CDR3 protein: CASSQGRGPYEQYF. Here the CDR3 DNA reads TGTGCCAGCAGCCAAGGTCGGGGTCCCTACGAGCAGTACTTC.

This clone was recorded only once. The chain couples TRBV9 to TRBJ1-6, with 7 bases fitting TRBD1. CDR3 size: 16 residues. The junction had 12 bases not matched to a gene; V was cut back by 4 bases and J by 8 bases. Germline values: CDR1 SGDLS, CDR2 YYNGEE. The CDR3 nucleotides are TGTGCCAGCAGCCTCCACCCGACAGGGCTGGATTCACCCCTCCACTTT. Protein sequence: CASSLHPTGLDSPLHF.

The chain combines TRBV5-1 with TRBJ1-1; 7 bases map to TRBD1. CDR3 length: 13 amino acids. V gave up 7 bases and J gave up 3 bases; unmatched junction bases: 6. CDR1 and CDR2 (germline): SGHRS, YFSETQ. CDR3 region: CASHTRGYTEAFF. CDR3 sequence (DNA): TGCGCCAGCCACACCAGGGGGTACACTGAAGCTTTCTTT.

J is TRBJ1-5 and V is TRBV19; TRBD1 might be the D (5 bases). CDR3 size: 15 residues. Germline-derived CDR1 and CDR2 are LNHDA and SQIVND (reference sequence). The germline V and J ends were trimmed by 1 base and 2 bases, with 9 bases remaining between them. In DNA form, the CDR3 reads TGTGCCAGTAGTATAGCCCGGGGGGGCAATCAGCCCCAGCATTTT. Translating it yields CASSIARGGNQPQHF.

The CDR3 DNA is TGTGCCACCAAGGTTGGGGCCCTTACCGGGGAGCTGTTTTTT. Protein product: CATKVGALTGELFF. The V call is TRBV11-2, the J call TRBJ2-2, with D tentatively TRBD1 (5 bases). The CDR3 has 14 residues. The germline V gene encodes CDR1 SGHAT and CDR2 FQNNGV. Trimming shortened V by 10 bases and J by 5 bases, and 17 bases separated the two germline ends.

The genes are TRBV27 and TRBJ1-1, with D tentatively TRBD1 (6 bases). CDR3 size: 12 residues. Germline V gives CDR1 MNHEY, CDR2 SMNVEV (reference sequence). Trimming pared 5 bases from V and 8 bases from J, leaving 12 bases between. The chain's CDR3 is CASSLTGGEAFF. CDR3 nucleotides: TGTGCCAGCAGTCTCACCGGGGGCGAAGCTTTCTTT.

This clone qualifies as medium-sized. Other DNA sequences in the same sample also yield this CDR3. This sequence joins TRBV2 and TRBJ2-1; possible D gene TRBD1, 6 bases. The length of the CDR3 is 14 residues. Germline CDR1 is SNHLY and CDR2 is FYNNEI. Trimming shortened V by 3 bases and J by 1 base, and 7 bases separated the two germline ends. The CDR3 DNA reads as TGTGCCAGCAGTGAGGACAGTTCCTACAATGAGCAGTTCTTC. Translated: CASSEDSSYNEQFF.

The J gene is TRBJ2-3, the V gene TRBV12-3 or TRBV12-4; no firm D call. The germline V and J ends were trimmed by 2 bases and 2 bases, with 5 bases remaining between them. There are 13 residues in the CDR3. CDR3 nucleotides: TGTGCCAGCAGTTTATCTACCACAGATACGCAGTATTTT. Encoded protein: CASSLSTTDTQYF.

The chain joins TRBV28 to TRBJ1-2; D ambiguous. Germline lookup yields CDR1 MDHEN and CDR2 SYDVKM. V was cut by 7 bases and J by 4 bases, with 13 bases left in between. The CDR3 has 13 residues. The CDR3: CASTGSIFYGYTF. The DNA for the CDR3 is TGTGCCAGCACCGGGTCTATATTCTATGGCTACACCTTC.

V usage is TRBV29-1 and J usage is TRBJ2-7, with unresolved D. The germline V gene encodes CDR1 SQVTM and CDR2 ANQGSEA. Trimming removed 5 bases from V and 4 bases from J, with 9 bases in between. The CDR3 loop spans 11 amino acids. The CDR3 sequence is CSVYLGYEQYF. The CDR3 DNA is TGCAGCGTTTACTTGGGATACGAGCAGTACTTC.

The rearrangement links TRBV18 to TRBJ1-6; 10 bases map to TRBD1. The CDR3 totals 16 residues. Germline V gene lookup returns CDR1 KGHSH and CDR2 LQKENI. V shed 4 bases and J 10 bases; nucleotides not matched to a gene: 10. In nucleotides, the CDR3 is TGTGCCAGCTCACTGATGGACAGGGGGATGGACTCACCCCTCCACTTT. This sequence encodes CASSLMDRGMDSPLHF.

The J gene is TRBJ1-3, the V gene TRBV11-2; D not certain. Germline values: CDR1 SGHAT, CDR2 FQNNGV. V lost 1 base, J lost 7 bases, and 8 bases lay in between. The CDR3 totals 13 residues. The CDR3, as DNA: TGTGCCAGCAGCTTAGGGCCGGGGAACACCATATATTTT. Translation gives CASSLGPGNTIYF.

V gene TRBV6-4 combines with J gene TRBJ2-3; weak D call: TRBD1 (6 bases). This CDR3 has 14 amino acids. Trimming pared 3 bases from V and 7 bases from J, leaving 14 bases between. Germline lookup yields CDR1 MRHNA and CDR2 SNTAGT. CDR3 amino acids: CASSENQDRYTQYF. CDR3 DNA: TGTGCCAGCAGTGAAAACCAGGACAGATATACGCAGTATTTT.